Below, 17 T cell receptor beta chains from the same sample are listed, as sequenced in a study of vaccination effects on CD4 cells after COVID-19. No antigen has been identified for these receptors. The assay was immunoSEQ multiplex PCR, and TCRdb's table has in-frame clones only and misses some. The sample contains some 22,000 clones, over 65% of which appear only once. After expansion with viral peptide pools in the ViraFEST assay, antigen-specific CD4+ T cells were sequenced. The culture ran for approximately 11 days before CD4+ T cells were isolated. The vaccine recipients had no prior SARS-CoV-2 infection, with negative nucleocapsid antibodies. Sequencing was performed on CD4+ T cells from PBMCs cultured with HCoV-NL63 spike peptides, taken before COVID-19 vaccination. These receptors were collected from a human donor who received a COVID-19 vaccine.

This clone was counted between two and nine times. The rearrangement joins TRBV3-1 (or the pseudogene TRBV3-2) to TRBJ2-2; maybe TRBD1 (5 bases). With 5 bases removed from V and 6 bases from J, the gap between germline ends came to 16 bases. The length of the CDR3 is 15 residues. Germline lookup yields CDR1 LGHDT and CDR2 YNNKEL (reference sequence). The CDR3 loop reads CASSIRQSGPGELFF. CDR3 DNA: TGTGCCAGCAGCATCCGACAGTCTGGACCCGGGGAGCTGTTTTTT.

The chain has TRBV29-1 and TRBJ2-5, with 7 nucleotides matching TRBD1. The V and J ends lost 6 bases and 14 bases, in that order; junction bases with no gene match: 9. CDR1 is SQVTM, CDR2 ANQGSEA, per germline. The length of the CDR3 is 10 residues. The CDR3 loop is CSVLGQEKYF. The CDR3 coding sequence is TGCAGCGTCCTAGGACAGGAGAAATACTTC.

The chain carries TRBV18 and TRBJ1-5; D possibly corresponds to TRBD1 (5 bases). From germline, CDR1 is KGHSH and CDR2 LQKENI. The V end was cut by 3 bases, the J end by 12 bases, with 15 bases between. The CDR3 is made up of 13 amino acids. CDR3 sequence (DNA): TGTGCCAGCTCACCCCCAGGGTCCTCGATCCAGCATTTT. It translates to CASSPPGSSIQHF. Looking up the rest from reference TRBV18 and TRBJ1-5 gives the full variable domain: NAGVMQNPRHLVRRRGQEARLRCSPMKGHSHVYWYRQLPEEGLKFMVYLQKENIIDESGMPKERFSAEFPKEGPSILRIQQVVRGDSAAYFCASSPPGSSIQHFGDGTRLSIL.

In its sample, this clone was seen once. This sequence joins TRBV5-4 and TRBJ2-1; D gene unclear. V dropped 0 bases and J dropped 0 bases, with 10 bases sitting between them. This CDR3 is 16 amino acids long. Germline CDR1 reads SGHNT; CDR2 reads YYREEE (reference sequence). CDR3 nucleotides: TGTGCCAGCAGCTTGGGAGCTCCGAGCTCCTACAATGAGCAGTTCTTC. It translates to CASSLGAPSSYNEQFF.

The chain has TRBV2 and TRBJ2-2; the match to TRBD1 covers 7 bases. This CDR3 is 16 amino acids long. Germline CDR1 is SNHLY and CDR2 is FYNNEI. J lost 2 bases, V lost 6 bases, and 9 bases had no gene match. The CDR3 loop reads CASSPVGTVNTGELFF. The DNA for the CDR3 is TGTGCCAGCAGCCCAGTGGGGACAGTAAACACCGGGGAGCTGTTTTTT. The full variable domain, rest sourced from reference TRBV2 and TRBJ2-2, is EPEVTQTPSHQVTQMGQEVILRCVPISNHLYFYWYRQILGQKVEFLVSFYNNEISEKSEIFDDQFSVERPDGSNFTLKIRSTKLEDSAMYFCASSPVGTVNTGELFFGEGSRLTVL.

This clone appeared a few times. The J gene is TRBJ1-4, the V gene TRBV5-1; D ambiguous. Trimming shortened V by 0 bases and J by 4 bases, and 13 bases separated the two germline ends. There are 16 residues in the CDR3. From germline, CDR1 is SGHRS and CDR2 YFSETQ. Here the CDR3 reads CASSLGALEGNEKLFF. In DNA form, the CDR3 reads TGCGCCAGCAGCTTGGGGGCCTTAGAGGGTAATGAAAAACTGTTTTTT.

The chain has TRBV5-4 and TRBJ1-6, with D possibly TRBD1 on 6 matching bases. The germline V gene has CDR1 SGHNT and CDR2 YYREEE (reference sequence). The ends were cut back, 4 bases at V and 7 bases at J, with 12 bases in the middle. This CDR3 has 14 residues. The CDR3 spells CASSTGQRNSPLHF. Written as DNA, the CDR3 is TGTGCCAGCAGCACCGGACAGCGAAATTCACCCCTCCACTTT.

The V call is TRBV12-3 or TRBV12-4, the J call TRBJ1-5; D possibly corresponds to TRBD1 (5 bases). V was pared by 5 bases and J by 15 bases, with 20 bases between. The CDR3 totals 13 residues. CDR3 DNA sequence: TGTGCCAGCAGTGCAGCGACAGTAACCCACAGGCATTTT. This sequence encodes CASSAATVTHRHF.

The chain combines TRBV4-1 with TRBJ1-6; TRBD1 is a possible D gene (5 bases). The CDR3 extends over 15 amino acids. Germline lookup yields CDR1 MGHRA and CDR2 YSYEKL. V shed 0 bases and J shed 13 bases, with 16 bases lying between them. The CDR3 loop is CASSQDGAGRVPLHF. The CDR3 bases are TGCGCCAGCAGCCAAGATGGGGCAGGGAGGGTCCCCCTCCACTTT.

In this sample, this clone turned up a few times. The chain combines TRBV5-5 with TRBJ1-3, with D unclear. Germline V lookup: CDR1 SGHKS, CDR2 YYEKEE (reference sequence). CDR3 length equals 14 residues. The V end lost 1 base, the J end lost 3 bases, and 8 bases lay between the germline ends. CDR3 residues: CASSLLQNGNTIYF. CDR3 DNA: TGTGCCAGCAGCTTGCTCCAGAATGGAAACACCATATATTTT.

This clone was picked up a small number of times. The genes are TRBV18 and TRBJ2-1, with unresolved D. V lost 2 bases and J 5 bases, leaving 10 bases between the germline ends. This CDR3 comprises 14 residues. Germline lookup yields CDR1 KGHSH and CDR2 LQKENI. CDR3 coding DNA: TGTGCCAGCTCACCATTGAACAGAGACAATGAGCAGTTCTTC. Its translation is CASSPLNRDNEQFF.

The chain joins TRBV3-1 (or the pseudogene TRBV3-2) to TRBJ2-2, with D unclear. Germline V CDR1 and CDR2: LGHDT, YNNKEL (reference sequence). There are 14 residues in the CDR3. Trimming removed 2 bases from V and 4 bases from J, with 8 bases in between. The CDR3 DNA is TGTGCCAGCAGCCAACGACCTACCACCGGGGAGCTGTTTTTT. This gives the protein CASSQRPTTGELFF.

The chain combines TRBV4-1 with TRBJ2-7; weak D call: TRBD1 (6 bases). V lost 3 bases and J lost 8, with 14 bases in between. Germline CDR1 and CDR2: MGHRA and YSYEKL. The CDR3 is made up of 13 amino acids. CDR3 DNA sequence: TGCGCCAGCAGCCAGATCCTCCGGGACAAGCAGTACTTC. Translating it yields CASSQILRDKQYF.

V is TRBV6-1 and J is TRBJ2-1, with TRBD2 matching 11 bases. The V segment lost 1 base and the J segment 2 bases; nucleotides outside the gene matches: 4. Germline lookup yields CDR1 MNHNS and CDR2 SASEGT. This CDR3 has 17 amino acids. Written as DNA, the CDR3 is TGTGCCAGCAGTGAAGAACTAGCGGGAGTGCCCTACAATGAGCAGTTCTTC. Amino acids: CASSEELAGVPYNEQFF.

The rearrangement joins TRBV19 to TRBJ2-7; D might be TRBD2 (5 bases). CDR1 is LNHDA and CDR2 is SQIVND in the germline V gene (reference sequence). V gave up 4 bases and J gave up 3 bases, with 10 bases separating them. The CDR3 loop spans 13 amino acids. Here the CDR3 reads CASSNSRGYEQYF. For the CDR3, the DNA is TGTGCCAGTAGTAACTCTCGGGGCTACGAGCAGTACTTC.

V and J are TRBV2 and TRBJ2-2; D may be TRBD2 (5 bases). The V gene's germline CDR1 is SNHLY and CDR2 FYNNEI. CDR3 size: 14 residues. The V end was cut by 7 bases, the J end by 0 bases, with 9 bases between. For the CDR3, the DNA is TGTGCCAGCATACGGGATCCGAACACCGGGGAGCTGTTTTTT. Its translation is CASIRDPNTGELFF.

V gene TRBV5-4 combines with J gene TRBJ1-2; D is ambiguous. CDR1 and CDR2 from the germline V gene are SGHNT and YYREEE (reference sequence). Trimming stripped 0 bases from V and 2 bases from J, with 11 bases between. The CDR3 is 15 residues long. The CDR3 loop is CASSLAGVRNYGYTF. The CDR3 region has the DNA TGTGCCAGCAGCTTGGCTGGCGTTCGCAACTATGGCTACACCTTC.